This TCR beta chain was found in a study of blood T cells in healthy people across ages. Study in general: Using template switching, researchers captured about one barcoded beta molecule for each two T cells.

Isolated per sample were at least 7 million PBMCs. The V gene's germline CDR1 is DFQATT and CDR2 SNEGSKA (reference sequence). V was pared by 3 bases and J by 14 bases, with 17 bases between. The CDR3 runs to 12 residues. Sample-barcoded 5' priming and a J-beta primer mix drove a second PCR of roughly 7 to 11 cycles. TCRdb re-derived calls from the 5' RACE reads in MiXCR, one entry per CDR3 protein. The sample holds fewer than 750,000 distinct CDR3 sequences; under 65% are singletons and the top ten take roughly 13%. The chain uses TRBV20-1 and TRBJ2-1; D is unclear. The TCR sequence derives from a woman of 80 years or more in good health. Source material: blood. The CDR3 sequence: CSARLSSSAEFF. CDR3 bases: TGCAGTGCTAGGCTATCTTCCTCCGCCGAGTTCTTC.